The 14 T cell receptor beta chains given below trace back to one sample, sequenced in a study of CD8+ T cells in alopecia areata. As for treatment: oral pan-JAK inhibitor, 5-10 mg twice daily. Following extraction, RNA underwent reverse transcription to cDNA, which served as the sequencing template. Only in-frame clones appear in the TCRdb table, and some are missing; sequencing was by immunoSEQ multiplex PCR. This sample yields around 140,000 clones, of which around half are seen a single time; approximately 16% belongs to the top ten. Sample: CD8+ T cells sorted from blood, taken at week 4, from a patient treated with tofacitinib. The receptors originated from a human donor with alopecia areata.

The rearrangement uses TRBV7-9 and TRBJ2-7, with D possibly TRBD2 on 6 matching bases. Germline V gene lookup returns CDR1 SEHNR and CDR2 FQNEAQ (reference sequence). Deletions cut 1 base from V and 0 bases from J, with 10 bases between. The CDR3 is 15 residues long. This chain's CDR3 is CASSLGRVSSYEQYF. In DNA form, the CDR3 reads TGTGCCAGCAGCTTAGGGAGGGTGAGCTCCTACGAGCAGTACTTC.

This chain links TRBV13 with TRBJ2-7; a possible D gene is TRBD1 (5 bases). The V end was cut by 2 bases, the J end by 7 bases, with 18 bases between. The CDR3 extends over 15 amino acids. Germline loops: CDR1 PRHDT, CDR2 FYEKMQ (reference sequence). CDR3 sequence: CASSLRARPRGEQYF. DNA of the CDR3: TGTGCCAGCAGCTTAAGGGCGAGACCTAGGGGAGAGCAGTACTTC.

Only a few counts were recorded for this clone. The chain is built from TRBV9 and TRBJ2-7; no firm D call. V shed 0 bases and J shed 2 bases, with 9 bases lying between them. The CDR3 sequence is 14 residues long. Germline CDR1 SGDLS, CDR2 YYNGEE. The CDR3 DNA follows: TGTGCCAGCAGCGTAGAGGGCGAAACCTACGAGCAGTACTTC. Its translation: CASSVEGETYEQYF.

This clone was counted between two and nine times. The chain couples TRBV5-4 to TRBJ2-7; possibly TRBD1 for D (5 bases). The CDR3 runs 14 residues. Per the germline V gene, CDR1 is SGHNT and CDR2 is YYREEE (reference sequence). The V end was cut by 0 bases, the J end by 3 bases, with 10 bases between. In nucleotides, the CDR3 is TGTGCCAGCAGCTTGGCACAGGACCGCTACGAGCAGTACTTC. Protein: CASSLAQDRYEQYF.

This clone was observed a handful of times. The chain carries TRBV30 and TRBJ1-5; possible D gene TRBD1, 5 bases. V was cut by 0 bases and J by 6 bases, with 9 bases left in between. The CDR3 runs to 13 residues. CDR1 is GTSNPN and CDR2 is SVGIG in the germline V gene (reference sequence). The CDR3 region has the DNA TGTGCCTGGAGTGTACAGGAATTTCAGCCCCAGCATTTT. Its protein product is CAWSVQEFQPQHF.

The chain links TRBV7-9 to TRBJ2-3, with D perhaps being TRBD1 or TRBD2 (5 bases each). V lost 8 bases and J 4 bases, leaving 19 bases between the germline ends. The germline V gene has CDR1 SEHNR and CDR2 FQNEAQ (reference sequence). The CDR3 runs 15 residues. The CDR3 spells CASFHPGRESDTQYF. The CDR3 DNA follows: TGTGCCAGCTTCCACCCGGGCAGGGAGTCAGATACGCAGTATTTT.

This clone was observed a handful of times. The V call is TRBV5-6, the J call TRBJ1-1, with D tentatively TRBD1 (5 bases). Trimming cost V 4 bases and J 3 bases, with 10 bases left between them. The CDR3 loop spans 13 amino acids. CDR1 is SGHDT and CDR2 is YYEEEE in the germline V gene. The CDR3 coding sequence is TGTGCCAGCAGCGCTGGAGGGGACACTGAAGCTTTCTTT. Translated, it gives CASSAGGDTEAFF.

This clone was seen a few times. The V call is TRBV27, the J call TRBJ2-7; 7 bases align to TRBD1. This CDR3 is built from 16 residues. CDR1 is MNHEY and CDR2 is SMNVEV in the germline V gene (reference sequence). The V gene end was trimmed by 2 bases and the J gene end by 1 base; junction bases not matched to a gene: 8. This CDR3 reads CASSLGPGTVSYEQYF. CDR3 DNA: TGTGCCAGCAGTTTAGGGCCCGGGACAGTTTCCTACGAGCAGTACTTC.

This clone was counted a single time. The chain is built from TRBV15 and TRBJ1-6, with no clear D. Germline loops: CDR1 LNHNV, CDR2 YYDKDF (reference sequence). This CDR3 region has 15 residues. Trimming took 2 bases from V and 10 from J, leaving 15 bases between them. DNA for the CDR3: TGTGCCACCAGCAGATCCGGGATACGGGGATCACCCCTCCACTTT. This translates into CATSRSGIRGSPLHF. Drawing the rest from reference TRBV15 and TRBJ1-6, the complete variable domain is DAMVIQNPRYQVTQFGKPVTLSCSQTLNHNVMYWYQQKSSQAPKLLFHYYDKDFNNEADTPDNFQSRRPNTSFCFLDIRSPGLGDTAMYLCATSRSGIRGSPLHFGNGTRLTVT.

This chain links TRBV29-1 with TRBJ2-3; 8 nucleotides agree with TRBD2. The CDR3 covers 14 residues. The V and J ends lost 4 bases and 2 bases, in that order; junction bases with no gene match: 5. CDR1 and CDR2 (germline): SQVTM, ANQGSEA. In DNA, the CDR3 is TGCAGCGTTGCTGGGACTAGTTTCACAGATACGCAGTATTTT. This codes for CSVAGTSFTDTQYF.

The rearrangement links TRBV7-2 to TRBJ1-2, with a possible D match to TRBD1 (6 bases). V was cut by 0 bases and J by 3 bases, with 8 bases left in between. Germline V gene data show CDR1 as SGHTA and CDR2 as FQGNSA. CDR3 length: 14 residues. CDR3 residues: CASSLAAGDYGYTF. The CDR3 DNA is TGTGCCAGCAGCTTAGCGGCAGGGGACTATGGCTACACCTTC.

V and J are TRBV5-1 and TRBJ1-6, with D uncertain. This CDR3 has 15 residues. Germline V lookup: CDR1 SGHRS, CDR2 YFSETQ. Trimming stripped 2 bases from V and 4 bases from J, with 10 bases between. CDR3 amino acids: CASSFGGSYNSPLHF. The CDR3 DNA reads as TGCGCCAGCAGCTTTGGTGGCAGTTATAATTCACCCCTCCACTTT.

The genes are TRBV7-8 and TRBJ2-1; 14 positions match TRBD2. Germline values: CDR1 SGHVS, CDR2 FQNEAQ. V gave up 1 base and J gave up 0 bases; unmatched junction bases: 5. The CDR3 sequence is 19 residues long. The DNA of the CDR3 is TGTGCCAGCAGCTTAGGACTAGCGGGGGGGCCAAGCTCCTACAATGAGCAGTTCTTC. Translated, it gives CASSLGLAGGPSSYNEQFF.

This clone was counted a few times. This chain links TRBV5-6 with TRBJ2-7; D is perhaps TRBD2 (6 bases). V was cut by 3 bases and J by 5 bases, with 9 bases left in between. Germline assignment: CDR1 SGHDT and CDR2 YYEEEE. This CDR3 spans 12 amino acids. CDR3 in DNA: TGTGCCAGCAGCTGGGGACTGCACGAGCAGTACTTC. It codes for CASSWGLHEQYF.